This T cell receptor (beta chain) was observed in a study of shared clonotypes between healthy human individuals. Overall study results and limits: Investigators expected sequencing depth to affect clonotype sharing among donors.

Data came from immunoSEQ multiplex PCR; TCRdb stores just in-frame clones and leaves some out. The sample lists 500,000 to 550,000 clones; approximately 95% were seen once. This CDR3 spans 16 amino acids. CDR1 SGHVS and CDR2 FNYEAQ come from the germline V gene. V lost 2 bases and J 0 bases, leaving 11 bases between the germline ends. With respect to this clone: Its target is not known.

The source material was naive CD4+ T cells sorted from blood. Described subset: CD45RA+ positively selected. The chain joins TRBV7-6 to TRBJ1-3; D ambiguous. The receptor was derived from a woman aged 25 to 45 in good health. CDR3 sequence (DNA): TGTGCCAGCAGCTTAAATCATCCGGGCTCTGGAAACACCATATATTTT. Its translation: CASSLNHPGSGNTIYF. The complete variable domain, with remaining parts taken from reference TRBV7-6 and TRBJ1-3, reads GAGVSQSPRYKVTKRGQDVALRCDPISGHVSLYWYRQALGQGPEFLTYFNYEAQQDKSGLPNDRFSAERPEGSISTLTIQRTEQRDSAMYRCASSLNHPGSGNTIYFGEGSWLTVV.